This TCR beta chain derives from a study of shared clonotypes between healthy human individuals. Overall study: Sampling drew on donors who were two women and a few men aged 18 to 49. For every donor, three CD4 naive, three CD4 memory, two CD8 naive and one CD8 memory plates were used.

The repertoire was sequenced with immunoSEQ multiplex PCR; TCRdb's copy has only in-frame clones and lacks some. The sample includes some 740,000 clones, approximately 92% of them seen just once. Naive CD8 cells were CD45RO-negative, positively selected for CCR7, excluding terminally differentiated effector memory CD45RA+ cells. The specimen was naive CD8+ T cells sorted from blood. This TCR derives from a man younger than 40 in good health.

The CDR3 protein is CASSYGYHEQYF. In DNA, the CDR3 is TGTGCCAGCTCCTACGGGTACCACGAGCAGTACTTC. V and J are TRBV6-1 and TRBJ2-7; D unresolved. Germline CDR1 reads MNHNS; CDR2 reads SASEGT. The CDR3 extends over 12 amino acids. The ends were cut back, 8 bases at V and 5 bases at J, with 13 bases in the middle.